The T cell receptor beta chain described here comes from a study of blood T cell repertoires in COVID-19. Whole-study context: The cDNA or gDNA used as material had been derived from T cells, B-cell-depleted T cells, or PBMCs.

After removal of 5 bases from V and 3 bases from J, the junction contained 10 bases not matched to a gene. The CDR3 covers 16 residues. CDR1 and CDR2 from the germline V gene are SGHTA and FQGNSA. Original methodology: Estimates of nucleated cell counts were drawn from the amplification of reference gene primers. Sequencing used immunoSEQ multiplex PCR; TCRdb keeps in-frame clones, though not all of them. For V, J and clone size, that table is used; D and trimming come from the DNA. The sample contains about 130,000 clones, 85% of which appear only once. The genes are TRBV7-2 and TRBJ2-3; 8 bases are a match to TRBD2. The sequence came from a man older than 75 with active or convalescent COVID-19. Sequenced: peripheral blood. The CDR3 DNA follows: TGTGCCAGCAGCGGAAACGCGGGGGGCGGTACAGATACGCAGTATTTT. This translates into CASSGNAGGGTDTQYF.